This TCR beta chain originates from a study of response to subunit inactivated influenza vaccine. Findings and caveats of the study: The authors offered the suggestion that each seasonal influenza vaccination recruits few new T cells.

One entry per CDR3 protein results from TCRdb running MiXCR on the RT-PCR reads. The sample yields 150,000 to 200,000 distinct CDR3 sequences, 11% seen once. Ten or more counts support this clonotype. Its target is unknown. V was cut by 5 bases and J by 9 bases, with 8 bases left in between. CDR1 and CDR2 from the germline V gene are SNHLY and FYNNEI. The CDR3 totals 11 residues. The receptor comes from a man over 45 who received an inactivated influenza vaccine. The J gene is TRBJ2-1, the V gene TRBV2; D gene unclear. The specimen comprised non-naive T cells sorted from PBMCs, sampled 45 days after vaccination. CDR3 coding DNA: TGTGCCAGCAGTTTCGACGGTGAGCAGTTCTTC. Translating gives CASSFDGEQFF.